The clone carrying this TCR beta chain has just a few counts. Its target is not known. There are 18 residues in the CDR3. Trimming removed 4 bases from V and 4 bases from J, with 25 bases in between. Germline values: CDR1 SGHRS, CDR2 YFSETQ. This sample is part of a study of T-cell reconstitution after alpha-beta-depleted transplantation in children. Study conclusions and caveats: T-cell counts and diversity were attributed mostly to newly produced T cells one year after transplant. At day 60, the high TCRbeta diversity found in some patients originated from recipient T cells and thymic progenitors that had survived. Alpha-beta T cells about two months after transplant reportedly derived from several hundred expanded graft clones.

TCRbeta library preparation incorporated unique molecular identifiers. TCRdb used MiXCR to reprocess the PCR reads, holding one entry per CDR3 protein. The sample lists about 1,000,000 distinct CDR3 sequences, roughly 29% occurring once. This sequence was found in a boy younger than two who had a stem cell transplant for SCID, so the T cells may come from the graft donor. This chain joins TRBV5-1 and TRBJ2-3; weak D call: TRBD1 (6 bases). The specimen comprised PBMCs, mostly from graft donor cells, sampled 360 days after TCRalphabeta/CD19-depleted stem cell transplant. In DNA form, the CDR3 reads TGCGCCAGCAGCCCGGGATCGGACGGCCGACCAGGGGCAGATACGCAGTATTTT. Amino acid sequence: CASSPGSDGRPGADTQYF. The full variable domain, rest sourced from reference TRBV5-1 and TRBJ2-3, is KAGVTQTPRYLIKTRGQQVTLSCSPISGHRSVSWYQQTPGQGLQFLFEYFSETQRNKGNFPGRFSGRQFSNSRSEMNVSTLELGDSALYLCASSPGSDGRPGADTQYFGPGTRLTVL.